This T cell receptor (beta chain) was obtained from a study of control samples from healthy donors and cancer patients. The CDR3 runs to 12 residues. Trimming took off 4 bases at V and 2 bases at J, with 5 bases between the two ends. The method was immunoSEQ multiplex PCR; TCRdb's version includes in-frame clones alone and lacks a portion of them. Among 100,000 to 150,000 clones listed, more than 75% were seen once. The rearrangement uses TRBV12-3 or TRBV12-4 and TRBJ1-1; no definite D call. The receptor was isolated from a man aged 18 to 29 in good health. Sequenced input: blood. The CDR3 nucleotides read TGTGCCAGCAGTTACAGTAACACTGAAGCTTTCTTT. Translated, it gives CASSYSNTEAFF.